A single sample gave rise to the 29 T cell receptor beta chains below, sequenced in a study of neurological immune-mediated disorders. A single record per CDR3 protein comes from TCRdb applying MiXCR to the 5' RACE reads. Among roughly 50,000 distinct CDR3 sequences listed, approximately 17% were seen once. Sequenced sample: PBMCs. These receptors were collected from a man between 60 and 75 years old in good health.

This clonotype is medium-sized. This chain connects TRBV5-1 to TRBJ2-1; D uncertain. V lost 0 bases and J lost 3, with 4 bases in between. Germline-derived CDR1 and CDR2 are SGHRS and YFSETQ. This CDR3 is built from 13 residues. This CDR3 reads CASSLVGYNEQFF. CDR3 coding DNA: TGCGCCAGCAGCTTGGTAGGCTACAATGAGCAGTTCTTC.

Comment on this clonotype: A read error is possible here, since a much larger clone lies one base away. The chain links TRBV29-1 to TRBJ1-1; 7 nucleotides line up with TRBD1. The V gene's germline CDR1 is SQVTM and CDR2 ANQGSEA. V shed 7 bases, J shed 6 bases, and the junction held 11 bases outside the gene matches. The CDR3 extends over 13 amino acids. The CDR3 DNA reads TGCAGCGGGGTTCTCAGGGGGACAGCTGAAGCTTTCTTT. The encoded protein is CSGVLRGTAEAFF.

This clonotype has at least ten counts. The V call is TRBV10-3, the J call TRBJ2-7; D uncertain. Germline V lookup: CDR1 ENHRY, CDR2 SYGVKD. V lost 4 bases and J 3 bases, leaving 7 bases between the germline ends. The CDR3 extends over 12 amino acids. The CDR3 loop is CAISVRVYEQYF. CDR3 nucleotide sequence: TGTGCCATCAGTGTACGTGTCTACGAGCAGTACTTC.

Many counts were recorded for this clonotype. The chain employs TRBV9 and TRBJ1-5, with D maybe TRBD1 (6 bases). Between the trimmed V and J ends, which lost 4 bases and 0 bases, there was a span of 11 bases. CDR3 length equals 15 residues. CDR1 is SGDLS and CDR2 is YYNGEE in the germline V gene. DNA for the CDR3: TGTGCCAGCAGCCTAGGGACAAATAGCAATCAGCCCCAGCATTTT. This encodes CASSLGTNSNQPQHF. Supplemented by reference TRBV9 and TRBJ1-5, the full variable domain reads DSGVTQTPKHLITATGQRVTLRCSPRSGDLSVYWYQQSLDQGLQFLIQYYNGEERAKGNILERFSAQQFPDLHSELNLSSLELGDSALYFCASSLGTNSNQPQHFGDGTRLSIL.

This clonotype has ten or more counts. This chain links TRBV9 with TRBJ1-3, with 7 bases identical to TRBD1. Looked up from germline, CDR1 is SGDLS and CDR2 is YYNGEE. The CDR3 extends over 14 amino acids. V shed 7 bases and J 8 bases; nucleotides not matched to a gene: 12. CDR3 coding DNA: TGTGCCAGCGGCCAAGGACAGGACTTTGACACCATATATTTT. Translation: CASGQGQDFDTIYF.

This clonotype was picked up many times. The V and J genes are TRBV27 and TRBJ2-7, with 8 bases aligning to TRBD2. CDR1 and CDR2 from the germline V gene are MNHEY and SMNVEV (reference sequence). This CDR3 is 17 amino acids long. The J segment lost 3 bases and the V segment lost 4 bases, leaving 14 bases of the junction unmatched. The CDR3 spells CASSSTIIAGRLYEQYF. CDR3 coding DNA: TGTGCCAGCAGTTCAACAATCATAGCGGGAAGACTCTACGAGCAGTACTTC.

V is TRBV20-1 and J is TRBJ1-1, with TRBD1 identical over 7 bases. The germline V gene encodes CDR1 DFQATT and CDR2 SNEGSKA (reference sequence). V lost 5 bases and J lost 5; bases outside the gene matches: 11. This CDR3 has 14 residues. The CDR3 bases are TGCAGTGCTCCACATGGAGGGGGCGCGACTGAAGCTTTCTTT. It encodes CSAPHGGGATEAFF.

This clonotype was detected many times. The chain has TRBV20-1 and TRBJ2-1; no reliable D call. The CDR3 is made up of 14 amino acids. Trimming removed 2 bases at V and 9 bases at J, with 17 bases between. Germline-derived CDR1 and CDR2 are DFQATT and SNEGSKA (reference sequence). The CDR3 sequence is CSARPPGPWGEQFF. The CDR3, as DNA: TGCAGTGCTAGACCCCCCGGACCCTGGGGTGAGCAGTTCTTC.

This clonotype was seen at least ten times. CDR3 amino acids: CASSVGPQGIQLDTQYF. The CDR3 nucleotides read TGTGCCAGCAGCGTAGGCCCCCAGGGCATTCAATTGGATACGCAGTATTTT. This chain joins TRBV9 and TRBJ2-3; weak D call: TRBD1 (5 bases). Trimming left V 0 bases short and J 6 bases short, with 20 bases between. This CDR3 has 17 residues. Germline CDR1 and CDR2: SGDLS and YYNGEE.

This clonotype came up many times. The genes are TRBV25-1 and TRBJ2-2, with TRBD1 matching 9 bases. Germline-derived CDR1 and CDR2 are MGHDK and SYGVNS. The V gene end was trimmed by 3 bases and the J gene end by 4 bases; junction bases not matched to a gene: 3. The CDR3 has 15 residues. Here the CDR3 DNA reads TGTGCCAGCAGTGAGGGACAGGGTTTCACCGGGGAGCTGTTTTTT. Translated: CASSEGQGFTGELFF.

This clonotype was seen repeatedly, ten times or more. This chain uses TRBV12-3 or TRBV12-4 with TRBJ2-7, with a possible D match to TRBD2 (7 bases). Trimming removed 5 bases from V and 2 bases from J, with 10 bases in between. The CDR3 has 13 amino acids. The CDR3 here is CASSRGGTYEQYF. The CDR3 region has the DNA TGTGCCAGCAGTCGCGGGGGCACCTACGAGCAGTACTTC.

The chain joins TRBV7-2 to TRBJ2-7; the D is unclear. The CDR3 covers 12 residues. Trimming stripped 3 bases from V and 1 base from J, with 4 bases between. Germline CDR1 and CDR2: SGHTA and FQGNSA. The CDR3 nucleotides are TGTGCCAGCAGCTTTAATTCCTACGAGCAGTACTTC. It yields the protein CASSFNSYEQYF.

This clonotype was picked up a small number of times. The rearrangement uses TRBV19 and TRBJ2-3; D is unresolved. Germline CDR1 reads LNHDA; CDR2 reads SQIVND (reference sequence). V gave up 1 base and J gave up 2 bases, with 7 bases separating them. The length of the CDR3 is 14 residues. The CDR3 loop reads CASSIAADTDTQYF. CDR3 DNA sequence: TGTGCCAGTAGTATAGCTGCAGACACAGATACGCAGTATTTT. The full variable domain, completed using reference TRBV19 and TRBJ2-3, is DGGITQSPKYLFRKEGQNVTLSCEQNLNHDAMYWYRQDPGQGLRLIYYSQIVNDFQKGDIAEGYSVSREKKESFPLTVTSAQKNPTAFYLCASSIAADTDTQYFGPGTRLTVL.

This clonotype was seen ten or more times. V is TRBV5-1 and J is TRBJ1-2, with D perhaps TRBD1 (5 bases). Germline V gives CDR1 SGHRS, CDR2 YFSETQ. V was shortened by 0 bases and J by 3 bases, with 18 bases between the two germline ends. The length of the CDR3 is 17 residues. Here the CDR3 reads CASSLAGEGTRYYGYTF. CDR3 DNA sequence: TGCGCCAGCAGCTTGGCGGGGGAGGGGACTCGGTACTATGGCTACACCTTC.

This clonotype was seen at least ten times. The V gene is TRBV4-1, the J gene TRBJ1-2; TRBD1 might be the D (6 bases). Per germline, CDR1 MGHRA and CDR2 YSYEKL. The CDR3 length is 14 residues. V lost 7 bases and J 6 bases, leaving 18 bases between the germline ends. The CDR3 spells CASNQGFWGDGYTF. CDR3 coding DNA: TGCGCCAGCAACCAGGGGTTTTGGGGTGATGGCTACACCTTC.

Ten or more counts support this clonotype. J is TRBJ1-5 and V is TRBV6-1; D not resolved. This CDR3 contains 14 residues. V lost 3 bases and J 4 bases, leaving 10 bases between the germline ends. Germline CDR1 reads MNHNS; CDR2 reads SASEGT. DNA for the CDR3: TGTGCCAGCAGTGAGGTTAGATGGAATCAGCCCCAGCATTTT. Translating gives CASSEVRWNQPQHF.

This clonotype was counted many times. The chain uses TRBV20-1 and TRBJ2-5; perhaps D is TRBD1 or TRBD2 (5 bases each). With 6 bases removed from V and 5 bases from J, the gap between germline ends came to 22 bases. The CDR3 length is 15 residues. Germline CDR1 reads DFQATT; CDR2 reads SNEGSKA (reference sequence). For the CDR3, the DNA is TGCAGTGCCACCTCGGGGCCAGGGAGTTGGGAGACCCAGTACTTC. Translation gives CSATSGPGSWETQYF.

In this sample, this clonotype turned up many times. The CDR3: CASSKTGTGYYEQYF. The CDR3 DNA is TGTGCCAGCAGTAAAACCGGGACAGGATACTACGAGCAGTACTTC. V and J are TRBV6-5 and TRBJ2-7, with TRBD1 matching over 8 bases. The junction had 9 bases not matched to a gene; V was cut back by 5 bases and J by 3 bases. Germline V CDR1 and CDR2: MNHEY, SVGAGI. This CDR3 comprises 15 residues.

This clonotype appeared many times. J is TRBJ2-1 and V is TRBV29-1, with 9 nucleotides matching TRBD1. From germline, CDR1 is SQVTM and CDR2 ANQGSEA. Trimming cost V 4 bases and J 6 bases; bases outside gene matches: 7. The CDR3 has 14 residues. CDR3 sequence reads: CSVVPGQGGNEQFF. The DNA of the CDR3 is TGCAGCGTTGTGCCGGGACAGGGTGGCAATGAGCAGTTCTTC.

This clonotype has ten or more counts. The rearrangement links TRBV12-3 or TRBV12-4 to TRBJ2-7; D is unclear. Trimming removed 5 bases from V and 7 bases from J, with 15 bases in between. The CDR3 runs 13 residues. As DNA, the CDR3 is TGTGCCAGCAGTCCGCAGAGGTTTGGAGAGCAGTACTTC. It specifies CASSPQRFGEQYF.

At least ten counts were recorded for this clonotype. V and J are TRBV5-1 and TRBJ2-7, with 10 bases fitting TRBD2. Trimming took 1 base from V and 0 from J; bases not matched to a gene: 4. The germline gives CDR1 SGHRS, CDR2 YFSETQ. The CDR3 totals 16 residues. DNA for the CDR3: TGCGCCAGCAGCTTGACTAGCGGGGCCAGCTCCTACGAGCAGTACTTC. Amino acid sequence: CASSLTSGASSYEQYF. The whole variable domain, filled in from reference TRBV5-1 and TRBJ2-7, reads KAGVTQTPRYLIKTRGQQVTLSCSPISGHRSVSWYQQTPGQGLQFLFEYFSETQRNKGNFPGRFSGRQFSNSRSEMNVSTLELGDSALYLCASSLTSGASSYEQYFGPGTRLTVT.

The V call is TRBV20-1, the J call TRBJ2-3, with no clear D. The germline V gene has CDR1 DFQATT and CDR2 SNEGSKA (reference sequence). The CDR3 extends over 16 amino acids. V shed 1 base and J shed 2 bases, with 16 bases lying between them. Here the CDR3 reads CSARAPRRTFTDTQYF. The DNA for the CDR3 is TGCAGTGCTAGAGCTCCGCGGCGGACCTTCACAGATACGCAGTATTTT.

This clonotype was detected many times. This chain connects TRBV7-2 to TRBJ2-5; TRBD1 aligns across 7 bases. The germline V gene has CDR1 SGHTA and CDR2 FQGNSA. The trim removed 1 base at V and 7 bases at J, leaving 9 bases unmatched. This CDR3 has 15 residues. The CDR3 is CASSLGNRGRGTQYF. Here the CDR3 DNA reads TGTGCCAGCAGCTTAGGGAACAGGGGTAGAGGGACCCAGTACTTC. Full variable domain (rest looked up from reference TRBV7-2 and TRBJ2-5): GAGVSQSPSNKVTEKGKDVELRCDPISGHTALYWYRQSLGQGLEFLIYFQGNSAPDKSGLPSDRFSAERTGGSVSTLTIQRTQQEDSAVYLCASSLGNRGRGTQYFGPGTRLLVL.

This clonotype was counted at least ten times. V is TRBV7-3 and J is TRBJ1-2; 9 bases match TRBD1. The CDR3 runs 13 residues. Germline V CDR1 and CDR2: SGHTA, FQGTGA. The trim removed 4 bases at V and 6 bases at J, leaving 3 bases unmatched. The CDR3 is CASSSRQGDGYTF. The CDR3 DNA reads TGTGCCAGCAGCTCCCGACAGGGGGATGGCTACACCTTC.

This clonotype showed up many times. CDR3 protein: CSARQVYGYTF. CDR3 bases: TGCAGTGCTAGACAGGTCTATGGCTACACCTTC. The chain has TRBV20-1 and TRBJ1-2; no firm D call. This CDR3 has 11 residues. CDR1 and CDR2 (germline): DFQATT, SNEGSKA (reference sequence). The V and J ends lost 2 bases and 4 bases respectively, with 5 bases between them.

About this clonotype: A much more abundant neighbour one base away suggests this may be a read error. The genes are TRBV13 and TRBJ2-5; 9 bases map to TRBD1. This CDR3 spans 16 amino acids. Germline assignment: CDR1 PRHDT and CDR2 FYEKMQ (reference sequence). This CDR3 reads CASSSPGTGNQETEYF. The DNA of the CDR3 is TGTGCCAGCAGCTCCCCCGGGACAGGGAACCAAGAGACCGAGTACTTC.

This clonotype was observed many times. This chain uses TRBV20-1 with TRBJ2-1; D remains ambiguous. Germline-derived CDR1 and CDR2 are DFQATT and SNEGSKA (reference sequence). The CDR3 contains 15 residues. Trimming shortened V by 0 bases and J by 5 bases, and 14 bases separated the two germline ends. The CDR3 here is CSARDLHAPHNEQFF. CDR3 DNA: TGCAGTGCTAGAGACCTTCACGCACCTCACAATGAGCAGTTCTTC.

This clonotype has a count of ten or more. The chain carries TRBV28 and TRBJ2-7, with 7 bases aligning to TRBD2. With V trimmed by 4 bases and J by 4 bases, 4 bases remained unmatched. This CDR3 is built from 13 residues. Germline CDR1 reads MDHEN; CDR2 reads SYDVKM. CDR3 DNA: TGTGCCAGCAGTTCTCGGGAGGTGTACGAGCAGTACTTC. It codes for CASSSREVYEQYF. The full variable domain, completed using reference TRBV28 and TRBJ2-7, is DVKVTQSSRYLVKRTGEKVFLECVQDMDHENMFWYRQDPGLGLRLIYFSYDVKMKEKGDIPEGYSVSREKKERFSLILESASTNQTSMYLCASSSREVYEQYFGPGTRLTVT.

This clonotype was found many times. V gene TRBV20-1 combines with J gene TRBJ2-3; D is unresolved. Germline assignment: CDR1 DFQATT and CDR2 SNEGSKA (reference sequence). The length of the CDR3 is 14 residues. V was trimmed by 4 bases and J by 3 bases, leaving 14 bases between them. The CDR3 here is CSATDPWSTDTQYF. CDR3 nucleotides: TGCAGTGCTACGGACCCATGGAGTACAGATACGCAGTATTTT.